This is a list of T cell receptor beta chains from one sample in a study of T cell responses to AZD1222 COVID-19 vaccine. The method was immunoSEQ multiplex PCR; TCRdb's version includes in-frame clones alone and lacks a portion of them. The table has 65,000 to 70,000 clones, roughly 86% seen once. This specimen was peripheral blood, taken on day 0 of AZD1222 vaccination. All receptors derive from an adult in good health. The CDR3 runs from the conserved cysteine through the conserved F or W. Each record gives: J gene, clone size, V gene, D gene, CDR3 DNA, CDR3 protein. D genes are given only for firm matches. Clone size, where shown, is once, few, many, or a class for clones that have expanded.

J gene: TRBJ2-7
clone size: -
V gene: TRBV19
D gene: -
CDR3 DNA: TGTGCCAGTAGTATTAAGGCCGGGACCTTTTACGAGCAGTACTTC
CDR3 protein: CASSIKAGTFYEQYF

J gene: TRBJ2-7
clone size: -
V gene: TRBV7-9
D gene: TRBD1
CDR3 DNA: TGTGCCAGCAGCTTTCGGGACAGGGGATCCTACGAGCAGTACTTC
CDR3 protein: CASSFRDRGSYEQYF

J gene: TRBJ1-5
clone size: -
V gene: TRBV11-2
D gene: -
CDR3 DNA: TGTGCCAGCAGCTTAGGATTGAATCAGCCCCAGCATTTT
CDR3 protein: CASSLGLNQPQHF

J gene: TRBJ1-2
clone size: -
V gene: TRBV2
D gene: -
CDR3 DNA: TGTGCCAGCAGGGTAGACACGTCTGTAGAGGGCTACACCTTC
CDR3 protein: CASRVDTSVEGYTF

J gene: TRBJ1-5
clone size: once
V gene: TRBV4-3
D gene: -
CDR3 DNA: TGCGCCAGCAGCCAAGATCTTTCAGCCAATCAGCCCCAGCATTTT
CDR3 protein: CASSQDLSANQPQHF

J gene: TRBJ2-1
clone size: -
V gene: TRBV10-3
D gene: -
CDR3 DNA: TGTGCCATCAGTGAGTCGTTACTAGACTCCTACAATGAGCAGTTCTTC
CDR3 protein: CAISESLLDSYNEQFF

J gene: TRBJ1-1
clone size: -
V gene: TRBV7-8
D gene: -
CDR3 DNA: TGTGCCAGCAGGGAGGGGACTGAAGCTTTCTTT
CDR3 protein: CASREGTEAFF

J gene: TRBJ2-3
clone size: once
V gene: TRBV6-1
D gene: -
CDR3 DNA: TGTGCCAGCAGTGAACAGGGAACAGATACGCAGTATTTT
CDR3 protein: CASSEQGTDTQYF

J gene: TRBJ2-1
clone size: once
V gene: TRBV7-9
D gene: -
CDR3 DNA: TGTGCCAGCAGCGATACTCGACAGGCCTACTCCTACAATGAGCAGTTCTTC
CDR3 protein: CASSDTRQAYSYNEQFF

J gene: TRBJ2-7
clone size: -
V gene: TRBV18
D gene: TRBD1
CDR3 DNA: TGTGCCAGCTCACCCGGGACAGGGGAAGAGCAGTACTTC
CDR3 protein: CASSPGTGEEQYF

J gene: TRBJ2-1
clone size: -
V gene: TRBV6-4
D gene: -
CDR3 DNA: TGTGCCAGCAGTGAGCGGGGCTACAATGAGCAGTTCTTC
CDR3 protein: CASSERGYNEQFF

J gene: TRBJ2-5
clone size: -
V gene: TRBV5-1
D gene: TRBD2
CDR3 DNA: TGCGCCAGCAGGGGAGGACTAGCGGGACAAGAGACCCAGTACTTC
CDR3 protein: CASRGGLAGQETQYF

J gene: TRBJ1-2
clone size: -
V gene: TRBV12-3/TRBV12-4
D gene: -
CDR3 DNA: TGTGCCAGCAGTTTGGGAAATAACTATGGCTACACCTTC
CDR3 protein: CASSLGNNYGYTF

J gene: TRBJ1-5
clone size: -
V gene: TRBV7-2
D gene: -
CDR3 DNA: TGTGCCAGCAGCCCCTACGAGAGTCAAGGGCCCCAGCATTTT
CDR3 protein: CASSPYESQGPQHF

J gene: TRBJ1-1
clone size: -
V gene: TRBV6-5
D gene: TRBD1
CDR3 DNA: TGTGCCAGCAGAGAGACAGGGATCACTGAAGCTTTCTTT
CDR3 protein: CASRETGITEAFF

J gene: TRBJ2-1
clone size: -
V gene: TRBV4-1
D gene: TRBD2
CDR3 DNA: TGCGCCAGCAGCCAAGCATTTCTAGCGGGAAAATCCTACAATGAGCAGTTCTTC
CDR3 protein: CASSQAFLAGKSYNEQFF

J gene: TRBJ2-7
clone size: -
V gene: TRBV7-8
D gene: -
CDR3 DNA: TGTGCCAGCAGCCCCCGAGTGGCTTACGAGCAGTACTTC
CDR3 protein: CASSPRVAYEQYF

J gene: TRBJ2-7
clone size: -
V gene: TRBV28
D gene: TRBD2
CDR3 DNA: TGTGCCAGCAGTTTGGAGGGGAGGGCCCTCGGGGGATTGGGCGACGAGCAGTACTTC
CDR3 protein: CASSLEGRALGGLGDEQYF

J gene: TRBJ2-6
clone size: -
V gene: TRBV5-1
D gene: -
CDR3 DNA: TGCGCCAGCAGCCCAGAGGGCTCTGGGGCCAACGTCCTGACTTTC
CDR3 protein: CASSPEGSGANVLTF

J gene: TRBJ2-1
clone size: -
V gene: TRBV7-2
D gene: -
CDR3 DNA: TGTGCCAGCAGAAGGACCTCGACTAGCTCCTACAATGAGCAGTTCTTC
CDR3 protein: CASRRTSTSSYNEQFF

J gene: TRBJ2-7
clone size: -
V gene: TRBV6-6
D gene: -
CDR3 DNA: TGTGCCAGCAGTTACAGGGTCGAGCAGTACTTC
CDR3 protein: CASSYRVEQYF

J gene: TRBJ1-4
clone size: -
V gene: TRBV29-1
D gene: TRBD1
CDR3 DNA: TGCAGCGTTGGGGACAGGGTAAATGAAAAACTGTTTTTT
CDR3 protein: CSVGDRVNEKLFF

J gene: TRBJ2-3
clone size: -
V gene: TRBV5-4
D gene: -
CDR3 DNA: TGTGCCAGTCGAAGGCGGAGCGAGGAGCCACATACGCAGTATTTT
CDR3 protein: CASRRRSEEPHTQYF

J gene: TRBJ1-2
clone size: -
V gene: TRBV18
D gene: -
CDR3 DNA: TGTGCCAGCTCACCGCAGGGAGGTGGCTACACCTTC
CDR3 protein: CASSPQGGGYTF